The clone carrying this T cell receptor (beta chain) was counted ten times or more. A single-stranded UMI oligo with SP2 sequence was ligated to cDNA 3' ends. First-round PCR used about 4 cycles and beta primers RC1.1 and RC1.2 covering TRBC1 and TRBC2. MiXCR was run by TCRdb on the UMI-ligation and nested PCR reads, yielding one entry per CDR3 protein. The sample has about 33,000 distinct CDR3 sequences, about 9.4% seen once; the top ten hold roughly 9%. This sample was included in a study of quantifying T cell responses using KT2 cells. Study at large: cDNA was made from DNase-treated RNA using alpha and beta constant primers.

Trimming removed 3 bases from V and 4 bases from J, with 15 bases in between. From germline, CDR1 is MNHEY and CDR2 SMNVEV (reference sequence). There are 15 residues in the CDR3. The TCR comes from a human donor. The chain is built from TRBV27 and TRBJ1-2; D is possibly TRBD1 (6 bases). Sequencing was carried out using PBMCs spiked with cells of the T cell clone KT2. The CDR3 DNA sequence: TGTGCCAGCAGTTTGGGAAGGGGGAGAAGCTATGGCTACACCTTC. It translates to CASSLGRGRSYGYTF.